These 18 T cell receptor beta chains were sequenced from one sample in a study of pediatric ulcerative colitis. The repertoire was sequenced with immunoSEQ multiplex PCR; TCRdb's copy has only in-frame clones and lacks some. The sample carries 30,000 to 40,000 clones, around 80% recorded once. Sequencing was carried out using blood. These receptors were taken from a boy aged 5-17 years with severe ulcerative colitis.

The rearrangement uses TRBV30 and TRBJ2-5, with 7 bases that match TRBD2. V gave up 3 bases and J gave up 0 bases; unmatched junction bases: 10. Germline CDR1 GTSNPN, CDR2 SVGIG (reference sequence). The CDR3 spans 16 residues. The CDR3 DNA reads TGTGCCTGGAGAAATTGGAAGCGGGGATACCAAGAGACCCAGTACTTC. This gives the protein CAWRNWKRGYQETQYF.

The genes are TRBV6-5 and TRBJ1-2, with unresolved D. The CDR3 has 14 amino acids. CDR1 and CDR2 from the germline V gene are MNHEY and SVGAGI. The germline V and J ends were trimmed by 2 bases and 6 bases, with 13 bases remaining between them. CDR3 nucleotides: TGTGCCAGCAGTTACGGGAACGAGAATAATGGCTACACCTTC. Its protein product is CASSYGNENNGYTF.

This clone was observed a few times. The chain employs TRBV30 and TRBJ1-6, with no clear D. Germline V gene lookup returns CDR1 GTSNPN and CDR2 SVGIG (reference sequence). The CDR3 runs 14 residues. Trimming shortened V by 5 bases and J by 0 bases, and 8 bases separated the two germline ends. In DNA, the CDR3 is TGTGCCTGGGGACGGAGCTCCTATAATTCACCCCTCCACTTT. This translates into CAWGRSSYNSPLHF.

This chain links TRBV6-5 with TRBJ2-7, with TRBD2 as a possible D gene (5 bases). The germline gives CDR1 MNHEY, CDR2 SVGAGI. This CDR3 contains 15 residues. V lost 5 bases and J 6 bases, leaving 20 bases between the germline ends. The CDR3 reads CASSLQPLGQSEQYF. In DNA, the CDR3 is TGTGCCAGCAGTCTACAGCCACTAGGCCAGTCCGAGCAGTACTTC.

J is TRBJ1-2 and V is TRBV4-1, with a weak D call TRBD1 (6 bases). V lost 0 bases, J lost 8 bases, and 16 bases lay in between. Germline V gene sequence: CDR1 MGHRA, CDR2 YSYEKL. The CDR3 totals 15 residues. In DNA form, the CDR3 reads TGCGCCAGCAGCCAAGATCCGGGGGGCCCCCAAGGCTACACCTTC. As protein: CASSQDPGGPQGYTF.

The V and J genes are TRBV7-9 and TRBJ1-1; tentatively, D is TRBD1 (5 bases). The CDR3 sequence is 17 residues long. Germline CDR1 reads SEHNR; CDR2 reads FQNEAQ (reference sequence). V shed 4 bases and J shed 0 bases, with 18 bases lying between them. CDR3 in DNA: TGTGCCAGCAGCTCCGGGGGTTTCGACCTTATGAACACTGAAGCTTTCTTT. It specifies CASSSGGFDLMNTEAFF. Looking up the rest from reference TRBV7-9 and TRBJ1-1 gives the full variable domain: DTGVSQNPRHKITKRGQNVTFRCDPISEHNRLYWYRQTLGQGPEFLTYFQNEAQLEKSRLLSDRFSAERPKGSFSTLEIQRTEQGDSAMYLCASSSGGFDLMNTEAFFGQGTRLTVV.

This chain connects TRBV5-1 to TRBJ2-1; 12 nucleotides match TRBD2. The V gene end was trimmed by 0 bases and the J gene end by 6 bases; junction bases not matched to a gene: 1. Germline-derived CDR1 and CDR2 are SGHRS and YFSETQ. The CDR3 contains 15 residues. The CDR3 sequence is CASSLGLAGVNEQFF. CDR3 DNA: TGCGCCAGCAGCTTGGGACTAGCGGGGGTCAATGAGCAGTTCTTC.

The V call is TRBV13, the J call TRBJ2-1; D may be TRBD1 or TRBD2 (5 bases each). Germline V gene sequence: CDR1 PRHDT, CDR2 FYEKMQ (reference sequence). CDR3 length: 18 residues. The ends were cut back, 3 bases at V and 4 bases at J, with 22 bases in the middle. The CDR3 region has the DNA TGTGCCAGCAGCTTTCGGCGCCTGCCGGGGCCTCAGTACAATGAGCAGTTCTTC. Translating it yields CASSFRRLPGPQYNEQFF.

The table lists this clone with a count of one. V is TRBV7-9 and J is TRBJ1-2; 7 bases line up with TRBD1. The CDR3 runs to 16 residues. Germline CDR1 reads SEHNR; CDR2 reads FQNEAQ (reference sequence). V shed 4 bases and J 2 bases; nucleotides not matched to a gene: 10. The DNA of the CDR3 is TGTGCCAGCAGCTCCACAGAGACAGGGCGGAACTATGGCTACACCTTC. Its translation is CASSSTETGRNYGYTF.

J is TRBJ1-4 and V is TRBV19; D gene ambiguous. Deletions cut 5 bases from V and 0 bases from J, with 7 bases between. The germline CDR1 and CDR2 sequences are LNHDA and SQIVND (reference sequence). This CDR3 spans 14 amino acids. CDR3 loop: CASSLGATNEKLFF. CDR3 nucleotides: TGTGCCAGTAGTCTCGGTGCAACTAATGAAAAACTGTTTTTT.

Of note for this clone: Other DNA variants within this sample encode the same CDR3. This chain uses TRBV10-3 with TRBJ1-4; D uncertain. Germline V gene data show CDR1 as ENHRY and CDR2 as SYGVKD. V lost 2 bases, J lost 2 bases, and 6 bases lay in between. This CDR3 spans 14 amino acids. The chain's CDR3 is CAISEGSTNEKLFF. The CDR3 coding sequence is TGTGCCATCAGTGAGGGTTCCACTAATGAAAAACTGTTTTTT.

The chain combines TRBV30 with TRBJ1-1, with a tentative D call TRBD1 (5 bases). Trimming took 1 base from V and 1 from J, leaving 13 bases between them. In germline, CDR1 is GTSNPN, CDR2 SVGIG (reference sequence). The CDR3 sequence is 15 residues long. CDR3 sequence (DNA): TGTGCCTGGAGTGGAGGAGACAGCCAGAACACTGAAGCTTTCTTT. Encoded protein: CAWSGGDSQNTEAFF.

This clone was counted a single time. The V gene is TRBV9, the J gene TRBJ2-3; the match to TRBD2 covers 13 bases. The CDR3 extends over 16 amino acids. CDR1 is SGDLS and CDR2 is YYNGEE in the germline V gene. Trimming at V came to 3 bases and at J to 6 bases, leaving 7 bases not matched to a gene. In nucleotides, the CDR3 is TGTGCCAGCAGCGCGGGGACTAGCGGGATCGGTGATACGCAGTATTTT. Translating gives CASSAGTSGIGDTQYF.

The CDR3 DNA reads as TGTGCCAGCAGCGCCCAGGTGTATAGCAATCAGCCCCAGCATTTT. The encoded protein is CASSAQVYSNQPQHF. The chain employs TRBV7-2 and TRBJ1-5; D gene unclear. The CDR3 is 15 residues long. The V end lost 5 bases, the J end lost 0 bases, and 11 bases lay between the germline ends. CDR1 and CDR2 from the germline V gene are SGHTA and FQGNSA.

The chain has TRBV7-9 and TRBJ1-3; D unclear. Germline assignment: CDR1 SEHNR and CDR2 FQNEAQ (reference sequence). The CDR3 has 15 amino acids. The V end was cut by 2 bases, the J end by 0 bases, with 8 bases between. CDR3 DNA sequence: TGTGCCAGCAGCTTAATGCTCAGCTCTGGAAACACCATATATTTT. Translated: CASSLMLSSGNTIYF.

This clone was counted a single time. V is TRBV5-8 and J is TRBJ2-7; a possible D gene is TRBD1 (5 bases). Per germline, CDR1 SGHTS and CDR2 YDEGEE. With 1 base removed from V and 9 bases from J, the gap between germline ends came to 14 bases. This CDR3 is 13 amino acids long. Here the CDR3 reads CASSLSWQGGQYF. In DNA, the CDR3 is TGTGCCAGCAGCTTGAGCTGGCAGGGTGGGCAGTACTTC.

This rearrangement joins TRBV4-1 to TRBJ1-3, with a weak D call TRBD1 (5 bases). CDR3 length: 15 residues. The V end lost 5 bases, the J end lost 4 bases, and 15 bases lay between the germline ends. Germline lookup yields CDR1 MGHRA and CDR2 YSYEKL. CDR3: CASSELGTVGNTIYF. The CDR3 DNA reads as TGCGCCAGCAGCGAACTCGGGACGGTCGGAAACACCATATATTTT.

This chain links TRBV7-9 with TRBJ2-7; D remains unclear. The germline CDR1 and CDR2 sequences are SEHNR and FQNEAQ (reference sequence). The CDR3 has 13 residues. The V end was cut by 6 bases, the J end by 6 bases, with 15 bases between. Here the CDR3 reads CASRDLLVREQYF. The CDR3 DNA reads TGTGCCAGCAGGGACCTATTAGTCCGCGAGCAGTACTTC.